Below are 10 T cell receptor beta chains sequenced from a single sample in a study of early T cells in non-severe SARS-CoV-2 infection. MiXCR, applied by TCRdb to the 5' RACE reads, yields one record per CDR3 protein. The table shows about 63,000 distinct CDR3 sequences, with 13% occurring only once. The sample taken for sequencing was whole blood. The source of these receptors is an adult who was a healthcare worker with PCR-confirmed SARS-CoV-2 infection or an uninfected control (not recorded which).

This clonotype occurred many times. V is TRBV5-1 and J is TRBJ1-1, with D hard to call. CDR1 and CDR2 from the germline V gene are SGHRS and YFSETQ. Trimming removed 4 bases from V and 1 base from J, with 14 bases in between. This CDR3 spans 15 amino acids. The CDR3 reads CASSPQDLPNTEAFF. The CDR3 DNA reads TGCGCCAGCAGCCCTCAGGACCTACCGAACACTGAAGCTTTCTTT.

In its sample, this clonotype was seen many times. V and J are TRBV12-3 or TRBV12-4 and TRBJ2-5; D gene ambiguous. V was shortened by 5 bases and J by 4 bases, with 14 bases between the two germline ends. There are 14 residues in the CDR3. This chain's CDR3 is CASSKGGRAETQYF. For the CDR3, the DNA is TGTGCCAGCAGTAAAGGCGGAAGGGCAGAGACCCAGTACTTC.

This clonotype was recorded many times. The rearrangement uses TRBV9 and TRBJ1-2, with D unresolved. Germline V CDR1 and CDR2: SGDLS, YYNGEE. The CDR3 covers 13 residues. V was pared by 4 bases and J by 9 bases, with 16 bases between. CDR3 protein: CASSPGPRASYTF. The CDR3 nucleotides are TGTGCCAGCAGCCCTGGGCCGCGGGCTAGCTACACCTTC.

This clonotype was seen a handful of times. V and J are TRBV18 and TRBJ1-1, with D hard to call. Germline V gene data show CDR1 as KGHSH and CDR2 as LQKENI. With 3 bases removed from V and 2 bases from J, the gap between germline ends came to 10 bases. The CDR3 length is 14 residues. CDR3 coding DNA: TGTGCCAGCTCACCCCGACCCGACAACACTGAAGCTTTCTTT. It specifies CASSPRPDNTEAFF.

This clonotype was seen at least ten times. This chain uses TRBV7-7 with TRBJ2-5; 10 positions match TRBD2. Germline CDR1 reads SSHAT; CDR2 reads FNYEAQ (reference sequence). Trimming removed 6 bases from V and 5 bases from J; junction bases left unmatched: 6. The CDR3 spans 14 residues. This chain's CDR3 is CASSSGLAEETQYF. CDR3 sequence (DNA): TGTGCCAGCAGTTCCGGACTAGCGGAGGAGACCCAGTACTTC.

CDR3 residues: CASSLSQGLGYTF. CDR3 DNA sequence: TGCGCCAGCAGCTTAAGTCAGGGCCTCGGCTACACCTTC. V gene TRBV5-1 combines with J gene TRBJ1-2; TRBD1 is a possible D gene (5 bases). The CDR3 contains 13 residues. Germline CDR1 and CDR2: SGHRS and YFSETQ. Deletions cut 2 bases from V and 8 bases from J, with 13 bases between.

The chain carries TRBV9 and TRBJ2-5, with D tentatively TRBD2 (5 bases). This CDR3 has 12 amino acids. The germline V gene encodes CDR1 SGDLS and CDR2 YYNGEE. The V and J ends lost 4 bases and 7 bases respectively, with 11 bases between them. The CDR3 is CASSPGGRTQYF. For the CDR3, the DNA is TGTGCCAGCAGCCCGGGTGGGAGGACCCAGTACTTC.

This clonotype was counted between two and nine times. This chain connects TRBV7-9 to TRBJ1-1; weak D call: TRBD1 (5 bases). The CDR3 runs 13 residues. Germline assignment: CDR1 SEHNR and CDR2 FQNEAQ (reference sequence). Trimming shortened V by 5 bases and J by 6 bases, and 13 bases separated the two germline ends. The CDR3 bases are TGTGCCAGCAGCCGAAGCGGGGCCCCTGAAGCTTTCTTT. It specifies CASSRSGAPEAFF. Full variable domain (rest looked up from reference TRBV7-9 and TRBJ1-1): DTGVSQNPRHKITKRGQNVTFRCDPISEHNRLYWYRQTLGQGPEFLTYFQNEAQLEKSRLLSDRFSAERPKGSFSTLEIQRTEQGDSAMYLCASSRSGAPEAFFGQGTRLTVV.

This clonotype was observed a few times. The chain recombines TRBV20-1 with TRBJ2-3; TRBD2 agrees at 11 bases. The germline CDR1 and CDR2 sequences are DFQATT and SNEGSKA (reference sequence). The junction had 10 bases not matched to a gene; V was cut back by 5 bases and J by 6 bases. The CDR3 has 15 residues. The chain's CDR3 is CSASGVAGGLDTQYF. The CDR3 DNA is TGCAGTGCTTCCGGGGTAGCGGGGGGGTTGGATACGCAGTATTTT.

This clonotype appeared once. A read error is possible here, since a much larger clone lies one base away. The chain uses TRBV6-1 and TRBJ2-3, with D perhaps given as TRBD1 or TRBD2 (7 bases each). The germline gives CDR1 MNHNS, CDR2 SASEGT. CDR3 length equals 15 residues. CDR3 nucleotide sequence: TGTGCCAGCAGTGTAGGGAGGGGGCAGGTAGATACGCAGAATTTT. Translated: CASSVGRGQVDTQNF.